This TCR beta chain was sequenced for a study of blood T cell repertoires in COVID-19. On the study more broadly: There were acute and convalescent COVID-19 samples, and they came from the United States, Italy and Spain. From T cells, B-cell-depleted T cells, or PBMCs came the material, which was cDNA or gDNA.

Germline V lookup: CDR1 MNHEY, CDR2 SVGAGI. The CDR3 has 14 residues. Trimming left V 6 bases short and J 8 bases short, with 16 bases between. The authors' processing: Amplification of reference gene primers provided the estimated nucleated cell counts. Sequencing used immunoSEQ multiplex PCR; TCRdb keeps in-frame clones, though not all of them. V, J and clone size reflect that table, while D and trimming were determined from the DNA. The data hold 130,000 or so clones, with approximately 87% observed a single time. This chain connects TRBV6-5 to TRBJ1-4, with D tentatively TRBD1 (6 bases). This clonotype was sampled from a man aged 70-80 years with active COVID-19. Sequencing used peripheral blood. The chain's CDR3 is CASSTGTGGEKLFF. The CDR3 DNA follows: TGTGCCAGCAGCACCGGGACGGGGGGCGAAAAACTGTTTTTT.